Shown below are 6 T cell receptor beta chains from a single sample sequenced in a study of T cell responses to AZD1222 COVID-19 vaccine. TCRdb keeps only in-frame clones here, not all; method: immunoSEQ multiplex PCR. The sample lists approximately 110,000 clones, around 87% occurring once. The sequences come from peripheral blood, collected on day 0 of AZD1222 vaccination. Source of these receptors: an adult in good health.

The rearrangement links TRBV9 to TRBJ2-2, with D perhaps matching TRBD1 or TRBD2 (6 bases each). With 3 bases removed from V and 2 bases from J, the gap between germline ends came to 11 bases. Germline loops: CDR1 SGDLS, CDR2 YYNGEE. This CDR3 comprises 15 residues. The CDR3 DNA sequence: TGTGCCAGCAGCGGGAGGGGGAGTAACACCGGGGAGCTGTTTTTT. Translated: CASSGRGSNTGELFF.

The chain uses TRBV30 and TRBJ1-2; D perhaps matches TRBD1 (5 bases). Germline loops: CDR1 GTSNPN, CDR2 SVGIG (reference sequence). The V and J ends lost 5 bases and 4 bases respectively, with 23 bases between them. This CDR3 is 16 amino acids long. In nucleotides, the CDR3 is TGTGCCTGGCTGGACCCGGGACCCCCTCGGCCCTATGGCTACACCTTC. Its protein product is CAWLDPGPPRPYGYTF.

This chain joins TRBV7-9 and TRBJ2-7; no firm D call. CDR1 is SEHNR, CDR2 FQNEAQ, per germline (reference sequence). Trimming cost V 0 bases and J 2 bases, with 14 bases left between them. CDR3 length: 16 amino acids. CDR3 sequence: CASSLALGSDPYEQYF. The CDR3 DNA sequence: TGTGCCAGCAGCTTAGCGCTGGGGTCAGACCCCTACGAGCAGTACTTC.

The gene calls are TRBV10-2 and TRBJ1-2; possible D gene TRBD1, 6 bases. Trimming left V 1 base short and J 4 bases short, with 10 bases between. Germline assignment: CDR1 WSHSY and CDR2 SAAADI. CDR3 size: 14 residues. The CDR3 DNA is TGCGCCAGCAGTGAGTTGGCCAGGGGCTATGGCTACACCTTC. Translation gives CASSELARGYGYTF.

This chain joins TRBV4-2 and TRBJ2-2, with 13 bases fitting TRBD2. Germline lookup yields CDR1 LGHNA and CDR2 YNFKEQ. J was trimmed by 6 bases and V by 2 bases; bases with no gene match: 6. There are 17 residues in the CDR3. The CDR3 here is CASSQLGLAGASGELFF. In DNA, the CDR3 is TGTGCCAGCAGCCAACTAGGACTAGCGGGGGCGTCCGGGGAGCTGTTTTTT.

The J gene is TRBJ2-7, the V gene TRBV7-5. TRBV7-5 is labeled a pseudogene. The CDR3 runs 13 residues. CDR3 bases: TGTGCCAGAGTGCCCTGTGGCAGCAGCGAGCAGTACTTC. Amino acids: CARVPCGSSEQYF.